This TCR beta chain was identified during a study of blood T cell repertoires in COVID-19. Study-wide context: Researchers got acute and convalescent COVID-19 samples from the United States, Italy and Spain. Nucleic acid was either cDNA or gDNA, and it came from T cells, B-cell-depleted T cells, or PBMCs.

Trimming cost V 6 bases and J 9 bases; bases outside gene matches: 8. Germline assignment: CDR1 MDHEN and CDR2 SYDVKM. The CDR3 extends over 13 amino acids. Methods used by the authors: Cell counts per sample came from amplifying reference gene primers. Only in-frame clones appear in the TCRdb table, and some are missing; sequencing was by immunoSEQ multiplex PCR. The DNA was the basis for D and trimming; V, J and clone size are from that table. The sample lists approximately 260,000 clones; around 85% were seen once. The chain combines TRBV28 with TRBJ1-5; TRBD1 matches 7 bases. This receptor was obtained from a woman of 80 years or more with acute or convalescent COVID-19. The sequencing sample was made of peripheral blood. The CDR3 nucleotides read TGTGCCAGCAGGCGAGGGGGCAATGGGCCCCAGCATTTT. This sequence encodes CASRRGGNGPQHF.